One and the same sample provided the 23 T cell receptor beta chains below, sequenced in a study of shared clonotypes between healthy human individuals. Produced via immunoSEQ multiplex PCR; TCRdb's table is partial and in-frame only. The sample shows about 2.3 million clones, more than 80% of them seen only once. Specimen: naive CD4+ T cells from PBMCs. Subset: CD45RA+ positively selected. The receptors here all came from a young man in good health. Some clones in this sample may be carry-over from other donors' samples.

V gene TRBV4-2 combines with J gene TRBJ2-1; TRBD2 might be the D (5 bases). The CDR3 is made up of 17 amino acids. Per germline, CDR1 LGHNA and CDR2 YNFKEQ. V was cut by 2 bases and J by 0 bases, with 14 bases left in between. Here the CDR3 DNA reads TGTGCCAGCAGCCAATCCTCTTCTAGCATCTCCTACAATGAGCAGTTCTTC. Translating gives CASSQSSSSISYNEQFF.

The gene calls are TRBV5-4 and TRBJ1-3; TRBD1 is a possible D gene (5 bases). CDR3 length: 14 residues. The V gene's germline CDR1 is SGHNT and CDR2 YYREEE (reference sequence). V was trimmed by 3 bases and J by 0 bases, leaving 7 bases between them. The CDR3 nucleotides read TGTGCCAGCAGCTGGGGGGACTCTGGAAACACCATATATTTT. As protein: CASSWGDSGNTIYF.

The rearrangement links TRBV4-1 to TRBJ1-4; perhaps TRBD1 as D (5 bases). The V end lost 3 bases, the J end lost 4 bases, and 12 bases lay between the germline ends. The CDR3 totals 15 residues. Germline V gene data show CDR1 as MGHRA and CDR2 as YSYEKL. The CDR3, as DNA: TGCGCCAGCAGCCAGCGGGGCAATAGTAATGAAAAACTGTTTTTT. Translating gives CASSQRGNSNEKLFF.

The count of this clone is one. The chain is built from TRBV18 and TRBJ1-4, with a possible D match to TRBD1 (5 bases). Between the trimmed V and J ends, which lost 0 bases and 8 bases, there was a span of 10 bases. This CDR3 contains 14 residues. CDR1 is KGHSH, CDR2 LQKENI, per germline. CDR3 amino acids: CASSPPGQWEKLFF. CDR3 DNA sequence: TGTGCCAGCTCACCACCCGGACAATGGGAAAAACTGTTTTTT.

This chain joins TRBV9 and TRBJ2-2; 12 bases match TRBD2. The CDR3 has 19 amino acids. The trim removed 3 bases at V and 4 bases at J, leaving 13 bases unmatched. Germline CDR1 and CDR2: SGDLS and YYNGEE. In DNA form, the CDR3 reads TGTGCCAGCAGCGGTGATAGGGCTAGCGGGAGGGCCAGCACCGGGGAGCTGTTTTTT. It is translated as CASSGDRASGRASTGELFF.

The CDR3 reads CASSFSGASSYNEQFF. DNA of the CDR3: TGTGCCAGCAGCTTCTCGGGGGCAAGCTCCTACAATGAGCAGTTCTTC. The chain recombines TRBV7-2 with TRBJ2-1; D is perhaps TRBD1 or TRBD2 (6 bases each). CDR1 and CDR2 from the germline V gene are SGHTA and FQGNSA. V lost 3 bases to trimming and J lost 0 bases, with 12 bases between them. The CDR3 covers 16 residues.

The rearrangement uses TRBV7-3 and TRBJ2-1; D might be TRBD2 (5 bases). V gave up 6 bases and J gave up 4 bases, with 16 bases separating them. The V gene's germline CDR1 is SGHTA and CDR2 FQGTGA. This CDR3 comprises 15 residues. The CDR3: CASSPTPGGYNEQFF. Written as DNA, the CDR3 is TGTGCCAGCAGTCCTACCCCCGGCGGGTACAATGAGCAGTTCTTC.

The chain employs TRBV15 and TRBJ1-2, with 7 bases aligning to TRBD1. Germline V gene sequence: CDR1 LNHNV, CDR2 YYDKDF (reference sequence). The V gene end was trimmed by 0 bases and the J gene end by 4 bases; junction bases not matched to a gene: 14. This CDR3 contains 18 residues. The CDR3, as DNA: TGTGCCACCAGCAGAGATGGAATGGACAGGTTCCTACCCTATGGCTACACCTTC. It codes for CATSRDGMDRFLPYGYTF.

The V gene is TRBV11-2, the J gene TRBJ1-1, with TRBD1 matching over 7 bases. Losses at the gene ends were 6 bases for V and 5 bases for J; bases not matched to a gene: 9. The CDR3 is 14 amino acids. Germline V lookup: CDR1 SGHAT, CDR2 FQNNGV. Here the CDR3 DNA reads TGTGCCAGCAGTAGAGGGGGCTTTGGGACTGAAGCTTTCTTT. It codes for CASSRGGFGTEAFF.

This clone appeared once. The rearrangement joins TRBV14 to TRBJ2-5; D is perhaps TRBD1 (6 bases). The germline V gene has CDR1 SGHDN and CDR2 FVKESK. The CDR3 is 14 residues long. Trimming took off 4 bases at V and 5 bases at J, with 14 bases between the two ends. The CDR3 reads CASSPRRGRETQYF. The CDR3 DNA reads TGTGCCAGCAGCCCCCGCAGGGGCCGCGAGACCCAGTACTTC.

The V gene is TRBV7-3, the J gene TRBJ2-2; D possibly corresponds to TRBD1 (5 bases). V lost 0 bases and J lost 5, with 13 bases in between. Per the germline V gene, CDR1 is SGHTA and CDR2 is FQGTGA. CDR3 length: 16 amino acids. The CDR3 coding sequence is TGTGCCAGCAGCTTAACAAGGGGATCTGAAACCGGGGAGCTGTTTTTT. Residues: CASSLTRGSETGELFF.

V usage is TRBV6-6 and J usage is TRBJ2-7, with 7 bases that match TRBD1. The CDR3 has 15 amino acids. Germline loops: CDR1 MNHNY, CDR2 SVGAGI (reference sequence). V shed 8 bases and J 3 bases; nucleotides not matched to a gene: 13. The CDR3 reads CASALSGTVDYEQYF. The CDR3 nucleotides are TGTGCCAGCGCACTCTCCGGGACAGTAGACTACGAGCAGTACTTC.

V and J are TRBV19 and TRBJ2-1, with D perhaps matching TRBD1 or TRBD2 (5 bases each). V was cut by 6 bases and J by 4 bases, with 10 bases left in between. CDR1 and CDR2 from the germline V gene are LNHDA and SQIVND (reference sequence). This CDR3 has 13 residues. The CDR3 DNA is TGTGCCAGTAGATCCGGGGCTTACAATGAGCAGTTCTTC. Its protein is CASRSGAYNEQFF.

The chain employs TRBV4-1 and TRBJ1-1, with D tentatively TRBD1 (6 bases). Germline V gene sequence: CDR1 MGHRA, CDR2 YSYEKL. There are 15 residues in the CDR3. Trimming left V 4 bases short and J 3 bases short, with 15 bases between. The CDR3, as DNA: TGCGCCAGCAGCCCAGGGGCAGGGAGGGACACTGAAGCTTTCTTT. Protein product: CASSPGAGRDTEAFF.

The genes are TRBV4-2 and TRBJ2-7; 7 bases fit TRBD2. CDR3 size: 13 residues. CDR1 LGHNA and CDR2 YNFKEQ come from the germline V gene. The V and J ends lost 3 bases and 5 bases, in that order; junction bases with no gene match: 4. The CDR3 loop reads CASSQEGRDEQYF. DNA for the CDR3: TGTGCCAGCAGCCAGGAGGGGAGGGACGAGCAGTACTTC.

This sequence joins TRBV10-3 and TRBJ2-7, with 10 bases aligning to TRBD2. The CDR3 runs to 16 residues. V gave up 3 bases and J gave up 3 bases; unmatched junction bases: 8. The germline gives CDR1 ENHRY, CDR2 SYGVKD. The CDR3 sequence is CAISDPTGLAIYEQYF. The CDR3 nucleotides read TGTGCCATCAGTGATCCTACGGGACTAGCGATCTACGAGCAGTACTTC.

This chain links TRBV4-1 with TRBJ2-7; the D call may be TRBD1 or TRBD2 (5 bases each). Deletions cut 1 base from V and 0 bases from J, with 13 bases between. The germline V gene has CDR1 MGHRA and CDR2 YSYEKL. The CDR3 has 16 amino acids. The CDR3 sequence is CASSQGGTVSSYEQYF. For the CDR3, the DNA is TGCGCCAGCAGCCAAGGGGGGACCGTTAGCTCCTACGAGCAGTACTTC.

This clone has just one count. The CDR3 is CASSLGGLSKKETQYF. CDR3 nucleotides: TGTGCCAGCAGCTTGGGGGGGTTGAGTAAGAAAGAGACCCAGTACTTC. The chain is built from TRBV5-4 and TRBJ2-5; D may be TRBD1 or TRBD2 (5 bases each). The CDR3 contains 16 residues. Germline V gene sequence: CDR1 SGHNT, CDR2 YYREEE (reference sequence). V was trimmed by 0 bases and J by 3 bases, leaving 15 bases between them.

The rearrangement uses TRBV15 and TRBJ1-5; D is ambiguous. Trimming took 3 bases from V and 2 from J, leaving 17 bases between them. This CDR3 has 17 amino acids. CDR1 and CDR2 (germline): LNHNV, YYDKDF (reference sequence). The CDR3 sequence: CATSRPPNPGGNQPQHF. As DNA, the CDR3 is TGTGCCACCAGCAGGCCCCCGAACCCGGGAGGCAATCAGCCCCAGCATTTT.

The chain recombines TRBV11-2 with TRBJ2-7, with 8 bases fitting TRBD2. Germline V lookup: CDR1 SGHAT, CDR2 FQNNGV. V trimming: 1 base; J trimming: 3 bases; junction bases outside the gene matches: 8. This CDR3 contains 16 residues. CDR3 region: CASSLVRGTRRYEQYF. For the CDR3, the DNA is TGTGCCAGCAGCTTAGTGCGTGGGACTAGGCGCTACGAGCAGTACTTC.

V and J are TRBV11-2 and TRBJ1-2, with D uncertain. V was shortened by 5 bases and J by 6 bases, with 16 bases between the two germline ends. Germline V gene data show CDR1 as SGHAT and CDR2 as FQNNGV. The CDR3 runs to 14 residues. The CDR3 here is CASSRPADGDGYTF. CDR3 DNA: TGTGCCAGCAGCAGACCGGCAGACGGGGATGGCTACACCTTC. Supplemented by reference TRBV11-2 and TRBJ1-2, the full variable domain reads EAGVAQSPRYKIIEKRQSVAFWCNPISGHATLYWYQQILGQGPKLLIQFQNNGVVDDSQLPKDRFSAERLKGVDSTLKIQPAKLEDSAVYLCASSRPADGDGYTFGSGTRLTVV.

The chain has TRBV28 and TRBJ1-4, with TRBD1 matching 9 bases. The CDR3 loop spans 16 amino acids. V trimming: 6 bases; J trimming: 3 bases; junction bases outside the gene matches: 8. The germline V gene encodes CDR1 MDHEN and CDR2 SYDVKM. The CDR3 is CASRIGQGFSNEKLFF. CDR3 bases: TGTGCCAGCAGGATCGGACAGGGGTTTTCTAATGAAAAACTGTTTTTT. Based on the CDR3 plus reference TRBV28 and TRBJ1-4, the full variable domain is DVKVTQSSRYLVKRTGEKVFLECVQDMDHENMFWYRQDPGLGLRLIYFSYDVKMKEKGDIPEGYSVSREKKERFSLILESASTNQTSMYLCASRIGQGFSNEKLFFGSGTQLSVL.

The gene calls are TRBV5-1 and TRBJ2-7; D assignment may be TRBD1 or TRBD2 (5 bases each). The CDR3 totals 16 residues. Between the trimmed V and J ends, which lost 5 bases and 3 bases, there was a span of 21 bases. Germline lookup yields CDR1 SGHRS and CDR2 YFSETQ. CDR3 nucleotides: TGCGCCAGCAGTTACAGAGCCGGGACCCCAAGCTACGAGCAGTACTTC. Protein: CASSYRAGTPSYEQYF.